The 18 T cell receptor beta chains reported below all come from one sample, sequenced in a study of blood T cell repertoires in COVID-19 (dated by TCRdb to 2018 to 2020). Library creation used the immunoSEQ multiplex PCR assay. Drawn from immuneACCESS, this table holds only the in-frame rearrangements with V and J called that TCRdb kept. Clones are partly lost; checked studies trace under half to an unresolved V gene and leave the rest unexplained. This sample gives around 310,000 clones in total; around 92% of them show up just once. The ten largest clones represent roughly a tenth of the sample. Sequenced material: PBMCs or T cells enriched from blood (not recorded which). Every receptor here comes from a woman aged 25-40 years who had recovered from COVID-19.

The chain combines TRBV5-5 with TRBJ2-7, with D perhaps TRBD2 (6 bases). This CDR3 comprises 16 residues. Per germline, CDR1 SGHKS and CDR2 YYEKEE (reference sequence). Trimming took 0 bases from V and 1 from J, leaving 14 bases between them. CDR3 sequence: CASSLVSGLGSYEQYF. CDR3 in DNA: TGTGCCAGCAGCTTGGTGTCGGGACTGGGATCCTACGAGCAGTACTTC.

This clone was recorded once. The chain uses TRBV7-8 and TRBJ1-5; TRBD1 agrees at 8 bases. The V gene's germline CDR1 is SGHVS and CDR2 FQNEAQ. V dropped 4 bases and J dropped 4; count of bases not matched to a gene: 6. This CDR3 region has 15 residues. The DNA for the CDR3 is TGTGCCAGCAGCTCCTCAGGGGGCCTGAATCAGCCCCAGCATTTT. As protein: CASSSSGGLNQPQHF.

CDR3 nucleotides: TGTGCCAGCAGCTTAGTGGAGGGAGGCCGTTTAGAAGCTTTCTTT. The encoded protein is CASSLVEGGRLEAFF. The chain combines TRBV7-6 with TRBJ1-1; D gene ambiguous. The CDR3 has 15 amino acids. Deletions cut 1 base from V and 8 bases from J, with 17 bases between. Germline CDR1 and CDR2: SGHVS and FNYEAQ. The full variable domain, with the rest looked up from reference TRBV7-6 and TRBJ1-1, is GAGVSQSPRYKVTKRGQDVALRCDPISGHVSLYWYRQALGQGPEFLTYFNYEAQQDKSGLPNDRFSAERPEGSISTLTIQRTEQRDSAMYRCASSLVEGGRLEAFFGQGTRLTVV.

The genes are TRBV9 and TRBJ2-5; the D gene is possibly TRBD2 (6 bases). CDR3 size: 14 residues. V lost 2 bases to trimming and J lost 0 bases, with 8 bases between them. CDR1 SGDLS and CDR2 YYNGEE come from the germline V gene. CDR3 bases: TGTGCCAGCAGCGTGGGGACTCACCAAGAGACCCAGTACTTC. Protein: CASSVGTHQETQYF.

This clone has only one observation. The DNA for the CDR3 is TGTGCCAGCAGCGACAGGGACTATGGCTACACCTTC. Translating it yields CASSDRDYGYTF. The V and J genes are TRBV5-6 and TRBJ1-2; TRBD1 aligns across 7 bases. V gave up 4 bases and J gave up 3 bases; unmatched junction bases: 0. This CDR3 has 12 residues. Germline assignment: CDR1 SGHDT and CDR2 YYEEEE.

This clone was seen just once. The V gene is TRBV2, the J gene TRBJ2-7, with D tentatively TRBD1 (8 bases). The CDR3 extends over 13 amino acids. From germline, CDR1 is SNHLY and CDR2 FYNNEI. Trimming pared 9 bases from V and 6 bases from J, leaving 18 bases between. The CDR3 bases are TGTGCCAGGAGAAAGACAGGGGAGGGCGAGCAGTACTTC. As protein: CARRKTGEGEQYF.

The chain is built from TRBV18 and TRBJ1-1; unclear D gene. The CDR3 is made up of 13 amino acids. Looked up from germline, CDR1 is KGHSH and CDR2 is LQKENI. V was pared by 0 bases and J by 1 base, with 3 bases between. Here the CDR3 DNA reads TGTGCCAGCTCACCACCTCAGAACACTGAAGCTTTCTTT. This translates into CASSPPQNTEAFF.

The J gene is TRBJ2-4, the V gene TRBV7-9; TRBD1 matches at 7 bases. Germline values: CDR1 SEHNR, CDR2 FQNEAQ (reference sequence). Unmatched junction bases numbered 12, after V lost 4 bases and J lost 0 bases. This CDR3 region has 18 residues. DNA for the CDR3: TGTGCCAGCAGCTCAACCCACGGGACAGCCCCAGCCAAAAACATTCAGTACTTC. Its protein product is CASSSTHGTAPAKNIQYF.

This clone was counted a single time. The rearrangement joins TRBV5-8 to TRBJ2-3; 15 bases are a match to TRBD2. This CDR3 is 20 amino acids long. CDR1 is SGHTS and CDR2 is YDEGEE in the germline V gene. Germline trimming cut 4 bases from V and 1 base from J; bases unmatched to any gene: 13. The CDR3 coding sequence is TGTGCCAGCAGCCATCCGGGACTAGCGGGAGGTGCTACCGGCACAGATACGCAGTATTTT. Its translation: CASSHPGLAGGATGTDTQYF.

The chain joins TRBV30 to TRBJ2-3; D is unclear. CDR3 length: 14 amino acids. The V end was cut by 2 bases, the J end by 2 bases, with 11 bases between. CDR1 and CDR2 (germline): GTSNPN, SVGIG (reference sequence). The CDR3 nucleotides read TGTGCCTGGAGTACGAATCTAAACACAGATACGCAGTATTTT. Residues: CAWSTNLNTDTQYF.

As regards this clone: The junction departs from germline at one end; a sequencing error may be responsible. This chain connects TRBV3-1 (or the pseudogene TRBV3-2) to TRBJ1-5; possible D gene TRBD1, 6 bases. The CDR3 runs 13 residues. CDR1 and CDR2 from the germline V gene are LGHDT and YNNKEL (reference sequence). The CDR3 sequence: CASSQGSQGNLFF. CDR3 in DNA: TGTGCCAGCAGCCAAGGCTCCCAGGGGAATTTATTTTTT.

The chain links TRBV11-2 to TRBJ1-6; tentatively, D is TRBD1 (5 bases). V was cut by 0 bases and J by 16 bases, with 13 bases left in between. Germline values: CDR1 SGHAT, CDR2 FQNNGV. The CDR3 consists of 13 residues. DNA for the CDR3: TGTGCCAGCAGCTTAGATAGCGGGGGTTTACTCCACTTT. Its translation: CASSLDSGGLLHF.

Details on this clone: Other DNA sequences in this specimen translate into the identical CDR3. The chain is built from TRBV6-5 and TRBJ1-1, with D unresolved. The CDR3 totals 14 residues. CDR1 MNHEY and CDR2 SVGAGI come from the germline V gene. The V gene lost 0 bases and the J gene lost 1 base, with 6 bases spanning the gap. The CDR3 spells CASSYSGRNTEAFF. The CDR3 DNA follows: TGTGCCAGCAGTTACTCAGGGAGGAACACTGAAGCTTTCTTT.

The chain employs TRBV7-2 and TRBJ1-3; D call uncertain. Germline V gives CDR1 SGHTA, CDR2 FQGNSA. This CDR3 spans 15 amino acids. V was pared by 5 bases and J by 0 bases, with 11 bases between. The CDR3 DNA reads TGTGCCAGCAGCCTGAGCCGCGGCTCTGGAAACACCATATATTTT. This encodes CASSLSRGSGNTIYF.

The chain uses TRBV9 and TRBJ2-1, with 7 bases identical to TRBD2. Unmatched junction bases numbered 7, after V lost 0 bases and J lost 4 bases. Germline assignment: CDR1 SGDLS and CDR2 YYNGEE. This CDR3 has 16 amino acids. CDR3 protein: CASSVGSSGIYNEQFF. CDR3 coding DNA: TGTGCCAGCAGCGTAGGGTCCAGCGGGATTTACAATGAGCAGTTCTTC.

The V and J genes are TRBV30 and TRBJ1-2; D might be TRBD1 (6 bases). Germline V gene sequence: CDR1 GTSNPN, CDR2 SVGIG (reference sequence). The V end lost 8 bases, the J end lost 8 bases, and 18 bases lay between the germline ends. This CDR3 is 12 amino acids long. The CDR3 is CAHTRGAEGYTF. CDR3 nucleotides: TGTGCCCACACGCGGGGGGCGGAGGGCTACACCTTC.

The CDR3 spells CASSSAVYGYTF. The CDR3 nucleotides are TGTGCCAGCAGCTCGGCGGTTTATGGCTACACCTTC. The genes are TRBV7-9 and TRBJ1-2; no clear D. Trimming left V 4 bases short and J 5 bases short, with 8 bases between. This CDR3 is built from 12 residues. Germline V gives CDR1 SEHNR, CDR2 FQNEAQ (reference sequence).

The chain has TRBV7-2 and TRBJ1-1; the D gene is possibly TRBD1 (6 bases). The length of the CDR3 is 15 residues. Germline CDR1 is SGHTA and CDR2 is FQGNSA. Trimming left V 2 bases short and J 3 bases short, with 13 bases between. In DNA form, the CDR3 reads TGTGCCAGCAGCTTACAACAGGGTAGGCACACTGAAGCTTTCTTT. It specifies CASSLQQGRHTEAFF.